The following is a TCR beta chain sequence with its context. The sample is drawn from a study of blood T cell repertoires in COVID-19. Study-wide context: The United States, Italy and Spain provided the acute and convalescent COVID-19 samples.

Repertoires were generated with immunoSEQ multiplex PCR, while TCRdb's copy carries only in-frame clones and drops some. The sample records fewer than 80,000 clones, 60% to 85% being singletons. Germline-derived CDR1 and CDR2 are SGHRS and YFSETQ. This CDR3 is 16 amino acids long. Trimming stripped 0 bases from V and 6 bases from J, with 18 bases between. The sample consisted of peripheral blood. The clonotype comes from a woman of 80 years or more with active or convalescent COVID-19. V is TRBV5-1 and J is TRBJ2-5, with D perhaps TRBD1 (7 bases). The CDR3 loop is CASSLVSQGEAKTQYF. In DNA, the CDR3 is TGCGCCAGCAGCTTGGTTTCGCAGGGGGAGGCTAAGACCCAGTACTTC.